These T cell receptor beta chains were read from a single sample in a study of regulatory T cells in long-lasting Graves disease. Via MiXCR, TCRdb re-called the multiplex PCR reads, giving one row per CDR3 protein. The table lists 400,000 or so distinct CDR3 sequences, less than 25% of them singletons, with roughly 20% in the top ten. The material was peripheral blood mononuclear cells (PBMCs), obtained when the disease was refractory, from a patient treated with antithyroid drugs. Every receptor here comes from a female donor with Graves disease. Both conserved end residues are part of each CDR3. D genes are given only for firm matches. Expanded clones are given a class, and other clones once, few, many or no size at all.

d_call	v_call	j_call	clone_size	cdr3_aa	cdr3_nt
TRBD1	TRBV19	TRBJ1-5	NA	CASSLSGQGTYQPQHF	TGTGCCAGTAGTCTCTCGGGACAGGGAACGTATCAGCCCCAGCATTTT
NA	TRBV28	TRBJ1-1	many	CASSQLRHEAFF	TGTGCCAGCAGTCAACTTCGCCACGAAGCTTTCTTT
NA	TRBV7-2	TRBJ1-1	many	CASSAQGNTEAFF	TGTGCCAGCAGCGCCCAGGGGAACACTGAAGCTTTCTTT
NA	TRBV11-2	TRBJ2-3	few	CASSVRWGTDTQYF	TGTGCCAGCAGCGTACGGTGGGGCACAGATACGCAGTATTTT
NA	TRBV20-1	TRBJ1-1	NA	CSARAPGSVSEAFF	TGCAGTGCTAGAGCCCCAGGTTCCGTCTCTGAAGCTTTCTTT
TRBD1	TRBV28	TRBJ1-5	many	CASSLFPGQGARQPQHF	TGTGCCAGCAGTTTATTCCCCGGACAGGGGGCTAGACAGCCCCAGCATTTT
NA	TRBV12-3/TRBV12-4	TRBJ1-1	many	CASSYRTEAFF	TGTGCCAGCAGTTACAGAACTGAAGCTTTCTTT
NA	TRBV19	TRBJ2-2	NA	CASIAGRTGELFF	TGTGCCAGTATAGCAGGGAGGACCGGGGAGCTGTTTTTT
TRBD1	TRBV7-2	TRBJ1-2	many	CASSYGQGAQGYTF	TGTGCCAGCAGCTACGGACAGGGGGCGCAAGGCTACACCTTC
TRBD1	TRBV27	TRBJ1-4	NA	CASRIGTGLGSGHEKLFF	TGTGCCAGCAGGATCGGGACAGGGTTAGGTAGCGGACATGAAAAACTGTTTTTT
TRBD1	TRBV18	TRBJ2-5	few	CASSPSDRGETQYF	TGTGCCAGCTCACCTTCGGACAGGGGGGAGACCCAGTACTTC
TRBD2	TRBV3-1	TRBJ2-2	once	CASSRTSGDTGELFF	TGTGCCAGCAGCCGGACTAGCGGGGACACCGGGGAGCTGTTTTTT
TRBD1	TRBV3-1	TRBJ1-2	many	CASSQPGQGAGYTF	TGTGCCAGCAGCCAACCGGGACAGGGTGCTGGCTACACCTTC
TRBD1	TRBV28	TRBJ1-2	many	CASSPLAPGQGQSWYGYTF	TGTGCCAGCAGTCCCCTCGCCCCGGGACAGGGCCAGTCTTGGTATGGCTACACCTTC
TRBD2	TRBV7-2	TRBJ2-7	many	CASSLVASGSLLYEQYF	TGTGCCAGCAGCTTAGTTGCGAGCGGGAGCCTCCTTTACGAGCAGTACTTC
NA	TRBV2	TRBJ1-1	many	CASGELNTEAFF	TGTGCCAGCGGAGAGTTGAACACTGAAGCTTTCTTT
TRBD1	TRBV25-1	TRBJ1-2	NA	CASSEYGTGYGYTF	TGTGCCAGCAGTGAATATGGGACAGGCTATGGCTACACCTTC
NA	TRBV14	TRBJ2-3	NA	CASSSTREFFTDTQYF	TGTGCCAGCAGTTCCACGAGGGAGTTCTTCACAGATACGCAGTATTTT
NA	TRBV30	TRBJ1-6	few	CAWAKGPPDPLHF	TGTGCCTGGGCTAAGGGGCCACCTGACCCCCTCCACTTT
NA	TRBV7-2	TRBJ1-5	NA	CASSFKWNQPQHF	TGTGCCAGCAGTTTTAAGTGGAATCAGCCCCAGCATTTT
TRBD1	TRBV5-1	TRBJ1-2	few	CASSLRTDRGDGYTF	TGCGCCAGCAGCTTGAGGACCGACAGGGGGGATGGCTACACCTTC
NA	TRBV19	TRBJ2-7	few	CASSQDGLSYEQYF	TGTGCCAGTAGTCAGGACGGCCTCTCCTACGAGCAGTACTTC
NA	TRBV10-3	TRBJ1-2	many	CASRAKGESYGYTF	TGTGCCAGCAGAGCCAAGGGGGAAAGCTATGGCTACACCTTC
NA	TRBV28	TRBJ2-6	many	CASSLRAGATGANVLTF	TGTGCCAGCAGTTTACGGGCAGGGGCTACAGGGGCCAACGTCCTGACTTTC
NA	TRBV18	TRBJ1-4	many	CASSPAQYEKLFF	TGTGCCAGCTCACCGGCCCAGTATGAAAAACTGTTTTTT
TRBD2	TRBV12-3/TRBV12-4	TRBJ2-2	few	CASSQSGRGTGELFF	TGTGCCAGCAGCCAGAGCGGGAGGGGCACCGGGGAGCTGTTTTTT
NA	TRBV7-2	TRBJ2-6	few	CASSLAPRGANVLTF	TGTGCCAGCAGCTTAGCACCTAGGGGGGCCAACGTCCTGACTTTC
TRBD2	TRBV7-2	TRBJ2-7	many	CASSPGLAGGNEQYF	TGTGCCAGCAGCCCCGGACTAGCGGGAGGAAACGAGCAGTACTTC
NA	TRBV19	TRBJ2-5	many	CASSSGAGSQETQYF	TGTGCCAGTAGTAGCGGAGCGGGCAGCCAAGAGACCCAGTACTTC
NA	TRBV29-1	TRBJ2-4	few	CSVDRGGLQYF	TGCAGCGTTGATCGTGGGGGTCTTCAGTACTTC
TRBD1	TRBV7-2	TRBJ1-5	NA	CASSLVTGRQGQPQHF	TGTGCCAGCAGCTTAGTAACTGGGAGACAGGGTCAGCCCCAGCATTTT
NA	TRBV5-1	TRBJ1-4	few	CASSLGGGTTREKLFF	TGCGCCAGCAGCTTGGGCGGAGGGACTACCCGCGAAAAACTGTTTTTT
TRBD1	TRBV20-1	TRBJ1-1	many	CSAPTLDRGHGTEAFF	TGCAGTGCGCCGACCCTGGACAGGGGGCATGGGACTGAAGCTTTCTTT